These T cell receptor beta chains were read from a single sample in a study of beta chain features in type 1 diabetes. The assay was immunoSEQ multiplex PCR, and TCRdb's table has in-frame clones only and misses some. The sample shows 680,000 or so clones, about an eighth of them seen only once. The sample comprised naive CD4+ T cells from blood. The receptor source for this set is a man between 18 and 35 years old with type 1 diabetes. CDR3s include the opening cysteine and the closing phenylalanine or tryptophan. The D gene is left open where the match is weak. The size field is filled for only some rows; it gives once, few, many or a size class.

v_call: TRBV15
d_call: TRBD1
j_call: TRBJ2-2
clone_size: few
cdr3_nt: TGTGCCACCAGCTCGCAGGGGGCAAAAACCGGGGAGCTGTTTTTT
cdr3_aa: CATSSQGAKTGELFF

v_call: TRBV29-1
d_call: TRBD2
j_call: TRBJ2-7
clone_size: few
cdr3_nt: TGCAGCGCCCGTAGCGGGGGACGCTACGAGCAGTACTTC
cdr3_aa: CSARSGGRYEQYF

v_call: TRBV7-8
d_call: TRBD1
j_call: TRBJ2-1
clone_size: -
cdr3_nt: TGTGCCAGCAGCTTATTTGGGACAGGGAGCAATGAGCAGTTCTTC
cdr3_aa: CASSLFGTGSNEQFF

v_call: TRBV5-4
d_call: -
j_call: TRBJ1-1
clone_size: -
cdr3_nt: TGTGCCAGCAGCCCCCCTACGGGGGGGCACACTGAAGCTTTCTTT
cdr3_aa: CASSPPTGGHTEAFF

v_call: TRBV19
d_call: -
j_call: TRBJ1-3
clone_size: -
cdr3_nt: TGTGCCAGTAGCCAGGGTCCGATCTCTGGAAACACCATATATTTT
cdr3_aa: CASSQGPISGNTIYF

v_call: TRBV4-1
d_call: -
j_call: TRBJ1-2
clone_size: -
cdr3_nt: TGCGCCAGCAGCCAAGAAGCTTGGACTGGCTATGGCTACACCTTC
cdr3_aa: CASSQEAWTGYGYTF

v_call: TRBV2
d_call: -
j_call: TRBJ2-1
clone_size: few
cdr3_nt: TGTGCCAGCACCCCACTAGACTACAATGAGCAGTTCTTC
cdr3_aa: CASTPLDYNEQFF

v_call: TRBV28
d_call: -
j_call: TRBJ1-6
clone_size: -
cdr3_nt: TGTGCCAGCATCGCACAGGGTGGCAATAATTCACCCCTCCACTTT
cdr3_aa: CASIAQGGNNSPLHF

v_call: TRBV19
d_call: -
j_call: TRBJ2-2
clone_size: few
cdr3_nt: TGTGCCAGTAGTATAAGGGAGGCCGGGGAGCTGTTTTTT
cdr3_aa: CASSIREAGELFF

v_call: TRBV7-8
d_call: -
j_call: TRBJ1-4
clone_size: -
cdr3_nt: TGTGCCAGCAGTCGCGCAGGGCCACCTGAAAAACTGTTTTTT
cdr3_aa: CASSRAGPPEKLFF

v_call: TRBV7-9
d_call: -
j_call: TRBJ2-6
clone_size: few
cdr3_nt: TGTGCCACCGCTCCCCCCGTGGCCTCTGGGGCCAACGTCCTGACTTTC
cdr3_aa: CATAPPVASGANVLTF

v_call: TRBV28
d_call: -
j_call: TRBJ2-3
clone_size: few
cdr3_nt: TGTGCCAGCAGTCTAGACGACAGGCGCACAGATACGCAGTATTTT
cdr3_aa: CASSLDDRRTDTQYF

v_call: TRBV19
d_call: -
j_call: TRBJ2-5
clone_size: -
cdr3_nt: TGTGCCAGTAGTAAGGCCCTCCAAGAGACCCAGTACTTC
cdr3_aa: CASSKALQETQYF

v_call: TRBV5-4
d_call: -
j_call: TRBJ2-6
clone_size: few
cdr3_nt: TGTGCCAGCAGCTTGGTGACGGGGCGAAGCTCTGGGGCCAACGTCCTGACTTTC
cdr3_aa: CASSLVTGRSSGANVLTF

v_call: TRBV30
d_call: TRBD2
j_call: TRBJ2-3
clone_size: few
cdr3_nt: TGTGCCTGGACCAAGGGACTAGCGGGGGGCACAGATACGCAGTATTTT
cdr3_aa: CAWTKGLAGGTDTQYF

v_call: TRBV4-2
d_call: -
j_call: TRBJ2-7
clone_size: -
cdr3_nt: TGTGCCAGCAGCCAAATTAATGACCCCAGCTCCTACGAGCAGTACTTC
cdr3_aa: CASSQINDPSSYEQYF

v_call: TRBV6-6
d_call: -
j_call: TRBJ2-7
clone_size: -
cdr3_nt: TGTGCCAGCAGTTCCCCCCCCTACGAGCAGTACTTC
cdr3_aa: CASSSPPYEQYF

v_call: TRBV6-5
d_call: -
j_call: TRBJ2-5
clone_size: -
cdr3_nt: TGTGCCAGCAGTCAGGAAGAGACCCAGTACTTC
cdr3_aa: CASSQEETQYF

v_call: TRBV4-1
d_call: -
j_call: TRBJ2-7
clone_size: -
cdr3_nt: TGCGCCAGCAGCCAAGATTCGGGGGTCCCCCTTGGGCAGTACTTC
cdr3_aa: CASSQDSGVPLGQYF

v_call: TRBV5-6
d_call: -
j_call: TRBJ2-5
clone_size: few
cdr3_nt: TGTGCCAGCAGCCCAGGCGCCGAGGGGGAGACCCAGTACTTC
cdr3_aa: CASSPGAEGETQYF

v_call: TRBV28
d_call: -
j_call: TRBJ2-6
clone_size: -
cdr3_nt: TGTGCCAGCGGAGGATCTGGGGCCAACGTCCTGACTTTC
cdr3_aa: CASGGSGANVLTF

v_call: TRBV4-1
d_call: -
j_call: TRBJ2-7
clone_size: few
cdr3_nt: TGCGCCAGCAGCCAAGTGGGGTCTTCCTCCTACGAGCAGTACTTC
cdr3_aa: CASSQVGSSSYEQYF

v_call: TRBV30
d_call: -
j_call: TRBJ2-3
clone_size: few
cdr3_nt: TGTGCCTGGAGCGCAGACGGAGATACGCAGTATTTT
cdr3_aa: CAWSADGDTQYF

v_call: TRBV4-2
d_call: -
j_call: TRBJ1-1
clone_size: -
cdr3_nt: TGTGCCAGCAGCCAAGGATCAGCGAACACTGAAGCTTTCTTT
cdr3_aa: CASSQGSANTEAFF

v_call: TRBV7-8
d_call: -
j_call: TRBJ2-7
clone_size: -
cdr3_nt: TGTGCCAGCAGCCCCTCCCAGGGCCCACGGTCCTACGAGCAGTACTTC
cdr3_aa: CASSPSQGPRSYEQYF

v_call: TRBV30
d_call: TRBD2
j_call: TRBJ2-5
clone_size: -
cdr3_nt: TGTGCCTGGAGGGTACTCCGGACTAGCGGGGGGCAAGAGACCCAGTACTTC
cdr3_aa: CAWRVLRTSGGQETQYF

v_call: TRBV18
d_call: -
j_call: TRBJ2-7
clone_size: few
cdr3_nt: TGTGCCAGCTCACCAATGGCCACAGGACAGCCCTACGAGCAGTACTTC
cdr3_aa: CASSPMATGQPYEQYF

v_call: TRBV7-9
d_call: -
j_call: TRBJ2-6
clone_size: -
cdr3_nt: TGTGCCTATGGCGGCTCTGGGGCCAACGTCCTGACTTTC
cdr3_aa: CAYGGSGANVLTF

v_call: TRBV19
d_call: -
j_call: TRBJ1-2
clone_size: few
cdr3_nt: TGTGCCAGTAGTTCGACAGGAAACCTTCCTGGCTACACCTTC
cdr3_aa: CASSSTGNLPGYTF

v_call: TRBV9
d_call: -
j_call: TRBJ2-2
clone_size: once
cdr3_nt: TGTGCCAGCAGCGGCGGACAAGGAGGCACCGGGGAGCTGTTTTTT
cdr3_aa: CASSGGQGGTGELFF

v_call: TRBV7-9
d_call: -
j_call: TRBJ1-1
clone_size: few
cdr3_nt: TGTGCCAGCAGCTTAGACGGACACACTGAAGCTTTCTTT
cdr3_aa: CASSLDGHTEAFF

v_call: TRBV29-1
d_call: TRBD1
j_call: TRBJ1-5
clone_size: -
cdr3_nt: TGCAGCGTTGCCGGGACAGGGATGGGTCAGCCCCAGCATTTT
cdr3_aa: CSVAGTGMGQPQHF

v_call: TRBV14
d_call: -
j_call: TRBJ1-4
clone_size: -
cdr3_nt: TGTGCCAGCAGCCAAGTGGCGGGAAAACTGTTTTTT
cdr3_aa: CASSQVAGKLFF

v_call: TRBV4-1
d_call: TRBD1
j_call: TRBJ1-1
clone_size: few
cdr3_nt: TGCGCCAGCAGGCAGGGACAGGGGGCGGGGAACACTGAAGCTTTCTTT
cdr3_aa: CASRQGQGAGNTEAFF

v_call: TRBV6-5
d_call: TRBD2
j_call: TRBJ2-1
clone_size: -
cdr3_nt: TGTGCCAGCAGTTCTAGCGGGGCCACATGGAATGAGCAGTTCTTC
cdr3_aa: CASSSSGATWNEQFF

v_call: TRBV13
d_call: -
j_call: TRBJ2-2
clone_size: -
cdr3_nt: TGTGCCAGCAGCCCACGTATAGCCGGGGAGCTGTTTTTT
cdr3_aa: CASSPRIAGELFF

v_call: TRBV7-6
d_call: -
j_call: TRBJ2-1
clone_size: -
cdr3_nt: TGTGCCAGCAGCGGCAGGGGCGGTCACTATGAGCAGTTCTTC
cdr3_aa: CASSGRGGHYEQFF

v_call: TRBV5-1
d_call: -
j_call: TRBJ2-7
clone_size: -
cdr3_nt: TGCGCCAGCAGCTTTGTGGTCGCCGACGAGCAGTACTTC
cdr3_aa: CASSFVVADEQYF

v_call: TRBV30
d_call: TRBD2
j_call: TRBJ2-7
clone_size: few
cdr3_nt: TGTGCGTCCGGGACTAGAGGCTACGAGCAGTACTTC
cdr3_aa: CASGTRGYEQYF

v_call: TRBV25-1
d_call: -
j_call: TRBJ2-7
clone_size: -
cdr3_nt: TGTGCCAGCAGTGACGAACCGGGACGGGTATCCTACGAGCAGTACTTC
cdr3_aa: CASSDEPGRVSYEQYF

v_call: TRBV30
d_call: TRBD2
j_call: TRBJ2-1
clone_size: few
cdr3_nt: TGTGCCCCCAGATGCGGGGGGGCGAATGAGCAGTTCTTC
cdr3_aa: CAPRCGGANEQFF

v_call: TRBV27
d_call: -
j_call: TRBJ2-5
clone_size: -
cdr3_nt: TGTGCCAGCAGTTTCAGGGGGGGAGTGGCCCAGTACTTC
cdr3_aa: CASSFRGGVAQYF

v_call: TRBV6-5
d_call: TRBD1
j_call: TRBJ1-1
clone_size: -
cdr3_nt: TGTGCCAGCATCGGACAGGGGGATGAAGCTTTCTTT
cdr3_aa: CASIGQGDEAFF

v_call: TRBV4-1
d_call: -
j_call: TRBJ1-1
clone_size: -
cdr3_nt: TGCGCCAGCAGCCAAGATCTGGGGCCAGGGAATGGTGAAGCTTTCTTT
cdr3_aa: CASSQDLGPGNGEAFF

v_call: TRBV7-3
d_call: -
j_call: TRBJ2-3
clone_size: -
cdr3_nt: TGTGCCAGCAGCTCAGGACAGCTAAGCACAGATACGCAGTATTTT
cdr3_aa: CASSSGQLSTDTQYF

v_call: TRBV7-3
d_call: -
j_call: TRBJ2-7
clone_size: -
cdr3_nt: TGTGCCAGCAGCCGTTCAGGAACCTCCTACGAGCAGTACTTC
cdr3_aa: CASSRSGTSYEQYF

v_call: TRBV7-9
d_call: -
j_call: TRBJ2-7
clone_size: -
cdr3_nt: TGTGCCAGCAGCTTAACTGGGCCATACGAGCAGTACTTC
cdr3_aa: CASSLTGPYEQYF

v_call: TRBV4-1
d_call: TRBD2
j_call: TRBJ2-7
clone_size: -
cdr3_nt: TGCGCCAGCAGCCAAGATCGCTTTGGTTGGGAGGGTGAAACCGAGCAGTACTTC
cdr3_aa: CASSQDRFGWEGETEQYF

v_call: TRBV28
d_call: -
j_call: TRBJ2-3
clone_size: -
cdr3_nt: TGTGCCAGCCAAGGAGCGGACAAAGCAACAGATACGCAGTATTTT
cdr3_aa: CASQGADKATDTQYF